This T cell receptor (beta chain) was sequenced in a study of STAT5B mutations in CD4+ large granular lymphocyte leukemia. Study-level points and caveats: Higher CD4+ than CD8+ T-LGLL clonality might reflect small sample size. Patient CD4-sorted repertoires stayed more clonal than healthy ones after leukemic-clone removal. 8/27 top patient clones versus 2/35 control clones were TRBV06-family.

CDR3 length: 14 amino acids. Per germline, CDR1 KGHSH and CDR2 LQKENI. Trimming pared 3 bases from V and 1 base from J, leaving 9 bases between. Regarding this clone: The antigen remains undetermined.

The assay was run at survey level. The assay was immunoSEQ multiplex PCR, and TCRdb's table has in-frame clones only and misses some. The profile shows tens of thousands of clones, 74% of them singletons. J is TRBJ1-1 and V is TRBV18, with D uncertain. Sequencing was done on a sample of CD4+ T cells from blood buffy coats. The clonotype originates from a human donor in good health. CDR3 nucleotide sequence: TGTGCCAGCTCACCGACCGCCTGGAACACTGAAGCTTTCTTT. Its protein is CASSPTAWNTEAFF.